Listed below are T cell receptor beta chains from one sample, sequenced in a study of technical replicates of blood from a handful of donors. Using immunoSEQ multiplex PCR, the repertoire was profiled, and TCRdb retains in-frame clones only, with some absent. The sample holds under 75,000 clones; roughly 94% are singletons and the top ten take about 0.4%. Sequenced: T cells isolated from PBMCs. The receptors were sampled from a human donor in good health. Both conserved end residues are part of each CDR3. D genes are given only for firm matches. The size entry is marked missing in some rows and otherwise reads once, few, many or a size class.

v_gene	len	d_gene	abundance	j_gene	CDR3nt	CDR3aa
TRBV29-1	12	TRBD1	-	TRBJ1-1	TGCAGCGTGAGCCGGGACAGGGATAGGACTTTCTTT	CSVSRDRDRTFF
TRBV19	14	TRBD2	-	TRBJ2-2	TGTGCCAGTTTGGGACTAGAAATTACCGGGGAGCTGTTTTTT	CASLGLEITGELFF
TRBV12-5	15	TRBD2	-	TRBJ2-3	TGTGCTAGTGGTCAGGGACTAACCGTTGCAGATACGCAGTATTTT	CASGQGLTVADTQYF
TRBV28	13	TRBD1	-	TRBJ2-7	TGTGCCAGCAGCAGGACAGGGATCAAAGAGCAGTACTTC	CASSRTGIKEQYF
TRBV10-3	15	TRBD2	few	TRBJ2-7	TGTGCCACCAGAGGACTAGCGGGACCTAGAAACGAGCAGTACTTC	CATRGLAGPRNEQYF
TRBV28	14	-	-	TRBJ1-1	TGTGCCAGCAGACCTGATCCACCTAGCACTGAAGCTTTCTTT	CASRPDPPSTEAFF
TRBV4-3	14	-	-	TRBJ2-5	TGCGCCAGCAGCCAAGGACAGGAGAAAGAGACCCAGTACTTC	CASSQGQEKETQYF
TRBV7-8	12	-	-	TRBJ2-7	TGTGCCAGCACAGGGATTAAAGACGAGCAGTACTTC	CASTGIKDEQYF
TRBV5-1	16	-	once	TRBJ1-5	TGCGCCAGCAGCTTGAATGGGGCTTATAGCAATCAGCCCCAGCATTTT	CASSLNGAYSNQPQHF
TRBV10-3	13	TRBD1	-	TRBJ1-4	TGTGCCATCAGGGGACAGGGAAATGAAAAACTGTTTTTT	CAIRGQGNEKLFF
TRBV29-1	14	-	-	TRBJ2-3	TGCAGCGTTGATTTAGCGTTTAGCACAGATACGCAGTATTTT	CSVDLAFSTDTQYF
TRBV19	14	-	-	TRBJ2-1	TGTGCCAGTACCCCCAACTTGGGAAGCGGGTGGCAGTTCTTC	CASTPNLGSGWQFF
TRBV28	15	TRBD2	-	TRBJ2-3	TGTGCCAGCAGGGGGACTAGCGGGATAAGAGATACGCAGTATTTT	CASRGTSGIRDTQYF
TRBV28	15	-	once	TRBJ1-1	TGTGCCAGCAGTTTATACCTCGGGGGGAACACTGAAGCTTTCTTT	CASSLYLGGNTEAFF
TRBV18	17	TRBD2	-	TRBJ2-7	TGTGCCAGCTCACCAGTCTTGGGGGCTAGCGGGAACTACGAGCAGTACTTC	CASSPVLGASGNYEQYF
TRBV2	13	TRBD1	-	TRBJ1-1	TGTGCCAGCAGGGACAGGGGGGACACTGAAGCTTTCTTT	CASRDRGDTEAFF
TRBV7-9	15	-	-	TRBJ2-1	TGTGCCAGCAGTTTTCGGGGGAGGACCTACAATGAGCAGTTCTTC	CASSFRGRTYNEQFF
TRBV30	14	TRBD1	-	TRBJ1-3	TGTGCCTGGGAGGACAGGGGCTCTGGAAACACCATATATTTT	CAWEDRGSGNTIYF
TRBV19	12	TRBD1	-	TRBJ2-5	TGTGCCAGTAGTAGGGACAGAGAGACCCAGTACTTC	CASSRDRETQYF
TRBV21-1	14	-	once	TRBJ2-3	TGTGCCAGCAGCACCCGACAGTTCTCAGATACGCAGTATTTT	CASSTRQFSDTQYF
TRBV28	13	TRBD1	-	TRBJ1-2	TGTGCCAGCAGTCTACAGGGGGGCTATGGCTACACCTTC	CASSLQGGYGYTF
TRBV27	14	TRBD1	-	TRBJ2-5	TGTGCCAGCAGTTATCTGGGACAGGGAGAGACCCAGTACTTC	CASSYLGQGETQYF
TRBV15	12	TRBD1	-	TRBJ1-2	TGTGCCACCAGCAGGACAGGGGACGGCTACACCTTC	CATSRTGDGYTF
TRBV19	15	TRBD1	-	TRBJ2-1	TGTGCCAGTAGATTAGCCGGACAGGGGTACAATGAGCAGTTCTTC	CASRLAGQGYNEQFF
TRBV9	15	TRBD1	-	TRBJ2-7	TGTGCCAGCAGCGTTAGCTACAGGGGGCTAGACGAGCAGTACTTC	CASSVSYRGLDEQYF
TRBV14	13	-	-	TRBJ2-7	TGTGCCAGCAGCCAAGCAGGGCCCTACGAGCAGTACTTC	CASSQAGPYEQYF
TRBV19	12	-	-	TRBJ1-1	TGTGCCAGTAGTAGACAGAGTCCTGAAGCTTTCTTT	CASSRQSPEAFF
TRBV19	13	-	-	TRBJ2-1	TGTGCCAGTAGGAGGCCCACCTACAATGAGCAGTTCTTC	CASRRPTYNEQFF
TRBV27	15	TRBD2	-	TRBJ2-7	TGTGCCAGCAGTTCTGGGACTAGCGGGAGCACCGAGCAGTACTTC	CASSSGTSGSTEQYF
TRBV7-6	15	-	-	TRBJ2-7	TGTGCCAGCAGCTTAAGCCTGGACACCTCCTACGAGCAGTACTTC	CASSLSLDTSYEQYF
TRBV6-1	10	-	-	TRBJ1-2	TGTGCCAGCAGCGAGAGTGGCTACACCTTC	CASSESGYTF
TRBV19	14	-	-	TRBJ1-4	TGTGCCAGTAGTATCCCCAGGGCGGCTGAAAAACTGTTTTTT	CASSIPRAAEKLFF
TRBV4-2	17	TRBD2	-	TRBJ2-3	TGTGCCAGCAGCCAAGGCCTTCTAGCGGGAGTTGGAGATACGCAGTATTTT	CASSQGLLAGVGDTQYF
TRBV4-1	12	-	-	TRBJ1-3	TGCGCCAGCAGCCGAGACGGAGTCACCATATATTTT	CASSRDGVTIYF
TRBV2	18	TRBD1	once	TRBJ2-3	TGTGCCAGCAGTGAAGGGGGACAGGGTTCCCCGCCCACAGATACGCAGTATTTT	CASSEGGQGSPPTDTQYF
TRBV14	15	-	-	TRBJ2-7	TGTGCCAGCAGTTCTATCTGGGACAAACTTTACGAGCAGTACTTC	CASSSIWDKLYEQYF
TRBV19	18	-	-	TRBJ2-1	TGTGCCAGTAGTATATATGGTTTGAGGGAGGCCACCTACAATGAGCAGTTCTTC	CASSIYGLREATYNEQFF
TRBV7-8	14	TRBD1	-	TRBJ2-1	TGTGCCAGCAGCCTAAGGACAGGGGGCGTTGAGCAGTTCTTC	CASSLRTGGVEQFF
TRBV6-5	15	-	once	TRBJ2-5	TGTGCCAGCAGTTACACCCTGGCGGCCCAAGAGACCCAGTACTTC	CASSYTLAAQETQYF
TRBV11-2	16	TRBD2	-	TRBJ2-3	TGTGCCAGCAGCTTAATGGGGACTAGCGGCACAGATACGCAGTATTTT	CASSLMGTSGTDTQYF
TRBV2	14	-	-	TRBJ1-4	TGTGCCAGCAGTGAGGACAGACTTAATGAAAAACTGTTTTTT	CASSEDRLNEKLFF
TRBV27	15	-	-	TRBJ2-7	TGTGCCAGCAGCCGTCTGTCGCGGTTAGACTACGAGCAGTACTTC	CASSRLSRLDYEQYF
TRBV7-9	14	TRBD1	-	TRBJ1-2	TGTGCCAGCAGCACCCACACAGGGGGGGATGGCTACACCTTC	CASSTHTGGDGYTF
TRBV5-1	13	TRBD1	-	TRBJ2-1	TGCGCCAGCAGGCGGACAGGGGACAATGAGCAGTTCTTC	CASRRTGDNEQFF
TRBV29-1	17	TRBD1	-	TRBJ2-6	TGCAGCGTTGGAGACCGGGACAGTACTTCTGGGGCCAACGTCCTGACTTTC	CSVGDRDSTSGANVLTF
TRBV30	14	TRBD1	-	TRBJ2-7	TGTGCCTGGAGTGCCGGACAGGGGCACCACGAGCAGTACTTC	CAWSAGQGHHEQYF
TRBV14	15	-	-	TRBJ1-2	TGTGCCAGCAGCCAGTTGACGGGCCGGGGGACGGGCTACACCTTC	CASSQLTGRGTGYTF
TRBV11-3	14	-	few	TRBJ1-1	TGTGCCAGCAGCACTTCGGGGGGCATCACTGAAGCTTTCTTT	CASSTSGGITEAFF
TRBV10-2	13	-	-	TRBJ2-5	TGCGCCAGCAGCAGGGTTGGTCAAGAGACCCAGTACTTC	CASSRVGQETQYF
TRBV7-3	16	-	-	TRBJ1-3	TGTGCCAGCAGCGCCCCAGAAGTTATCTCTGGAAACACCATATATTTT	CASSAPEVISGNTIYF
TRBV5-1	14	-	few	TRBJ1-1	TGCGCCAGCAGCTTAGGACACAGGAACACTGAAGCTTTCTTT	CASSLGHRNTEAFF
TRBV5-5	13	-	-	TRBJ1-1	TGTGCCAGCAGCTTAGCATCGAACACTGAAGCTTTCTTT	CASSLASNTEAFF
TRBV7-8	14	-	-	TRBJ1-4	TGTGCCAGCAGCCCCACTACGGCTAATGAAAAACTGTTTTTT	CASSPTTANEKLFF
TRBV19	13	-	-	TRBJ2-5	TGTGCCAGTAGTATAGCCAGGAAGGAGACCCAGTACTTC	CASSIARKETQYF